One T cell receptor beta chain is described in this entry. Antigen specificity is unknown. This entry belongs to a study of persistence of HIV-infected CD4 T cells. Findings and caveats of the study: Proviral oligoclonality tracked with TCR oligoclonality within the same sorted cells.

Anti-CD3/anti-CD28 beads served as a nonspecific positive control stimulus. Responding CD4+ T cells were sorted by upregulation of both CD40 ligand and CD69. Donors had undetectable plasma HIV-1 RNA, under 50 copies/mL, for 4+ years. The libraries were made with immunoSEQ version 4 in survey mode. Genomic DNA was diluted to 10 ng/uL, up to 1 ug per sample. Method: immunoSEQ multiplex PCR; TCRdb's copy keeps in-frame clones and lacks some. This sample yields 40,000 to 45,000 clones, of which roughly nine tenths are seen a single time; about 0.94% belongs to the top ten. The trim removed 7 bases at V and 2 bases at J, leaving 11 bases unmatched. Germline V gene sequence: CDR1 SGHNT, CDR2 YYREEE (reference sequence). The CDR3 consists of 16 residues.

The clonotype was recovered from an adult man with HIV who was CMV-seropositive. The starting material was CD4+ T cells sorted from PBMCs after roughly 18-hour stimulation, obtained from a patient who received antiretroviral therapy. The rearrangement joins TRBV5-4 to TRBJ1-3; 8 nucleotides align to TRBD1. The CDR3 DNA sequence: TGTGCCAGCTCGAGGGCGGGACAGGTGCCTGGAAACACCATATATTTT. Protein sequence: CASSRAGQVPGNTIYF.